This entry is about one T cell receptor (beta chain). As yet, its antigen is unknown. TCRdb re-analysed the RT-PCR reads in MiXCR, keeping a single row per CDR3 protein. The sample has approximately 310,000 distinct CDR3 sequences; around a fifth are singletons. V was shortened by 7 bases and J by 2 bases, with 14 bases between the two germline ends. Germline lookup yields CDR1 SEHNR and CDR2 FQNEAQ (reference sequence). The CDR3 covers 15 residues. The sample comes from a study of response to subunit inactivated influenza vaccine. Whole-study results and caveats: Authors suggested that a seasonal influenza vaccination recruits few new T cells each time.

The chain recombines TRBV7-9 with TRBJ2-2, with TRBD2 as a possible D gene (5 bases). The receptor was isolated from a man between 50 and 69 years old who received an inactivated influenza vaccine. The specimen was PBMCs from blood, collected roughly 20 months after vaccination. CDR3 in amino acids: CASILGSGNTGELFF. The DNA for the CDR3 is TGTGCCAGCATCTTGGGGAGCGGAAACACCGGGGAGCTGTTTTTT.